Below, 14 T cell receptor beta chains from the same sample are listed, as sequenced in a study of blood T cell repertoires in COVID-19. The repertoire was sequenced with immunoSEQ multiplex PCR; TCRdb's copy has only in-frame clones and lacks some. Of 250,000 to 350,000 clones listed, roughly 84% are singletons. Sequenced: peripheral blood. Receptors originate from a human donor with COVID-19, enrolled during active disease. The donor label of this sample is uncertain.

The V gene is TRBV4-3, the J gene TRBJ2-1; 10 bases agree with TRBD1. V was clipped by 5 bases and J by 2 bases; unmatched bases: 3. Germline values: CDR1 LGHNA, CDR2 YSLEER. The CDR3 has 15 amino acids. CDR3 protein: CASSKGTGAYNEQFF. The DNA of the CDR3 is TGCGCCAGCAGCAAGGGGACAGGGGCCTACAATGAGCAGTTCTTC.

The rearrangement uses TRBV5-1 and TRBJ2-1, with 13 bases identical to TRBD2. Germline CDR1 SGHRS, CDR2 YFSETQ. The trim removed 0 bases at V and 8 bases at J, leaving 8 bases unmatched. The CDR3 is made up of 17 amino acids. CDR3 region: CASSLGLAGGGVDEQFF. The CDR3 nucleotides read TGCGCCAGCAGCTTGGGACTAGCGGGAGGAGGGGTCGATGAGCAGTTCTTC.

This sequence joins TRBV7-2 and TRBJ2-7; 9 positions agree with TRBD2. With 5 bases clipped from V and 1 base from J, the junction kept 6 bases outside the gene matches. The CDR3 extends over 15 amino acids. CDR1 is SGHTA, CDR2 FQGNSA, per germline. CDR3 in amino acids: CASSPGLASSYEQYF. CDR3 nucleotides: TGTGCCAGCAGCCCCGGACTAGCGAGTTCCTACGAGCAGTACTTC.

V usage is TRBV19 and J usage is TRBJ2-1; no reliable D call. Germline V gene sequence: CDR1 LNHDA, CDR2 SQIVND (reference sequence). The V gene lost 3 bases and the J gene lost 6 bases, with 15 bases spanning the gap. The CDR3 is 15 amino acids. This CDR3 reads CASSMLTPAFNEQFF. DNA for the CDR3: TGTGCCAGTAGTATGCTGACACCTGCCTTCAATGAGCAGTTCTTC.

In the case of this clone: The junction and the germline gene differ at one end; a read error may be behind it. The rearrangement joins TRBV7-7 to TRBJ2-1, with 9 bases identical to TRBD2. This CDR3 has 15 amino acids. Germline loops: CDR1 SSHAT, CDR2 FNYEAQ (reference sequence). The CDR3 nucleotides are TGTGCTAGCAGCCAGGGACTAGCCGTTAACAATGAGCAGTTCTTC. Translated: CASSQGLAVNNEQFF.

DNA of the CDR3: TGTGCCAGCAGCGCGCAACGGAGTGTGGATACGCAGTATTTT. Its translation: CASSAQRSVDTQYF. The J gene is TRBJ2-3, the V gene TRBV7-2; D not certain. Germline assignment: CDR1 SGHTA and CDR2 FQGNSA. This CDR3 region has 14 residues. Trimming stripped 5 bases from V and 6 bases from J, with 15 bases between.

The chain employs TRBV4-2 and TRBJ2-3; D is ambiguous. Germline assignment: CDR1 LGHNA and CDR2 YNFKEQ. This CDR3 contains 16 residues. Trimming shortened V by 3 bases and J by 0 bases, and 13 bases separated the two germline ends. The CDR3 DNA sequence: TGTGCCAGCAGCCACGGCGGAAGCCCTAGCACAGATACGCAGTATTTT. It yields the protein CASSHGGSPSTDTQYF.

The chain combines TRBV28 with TRBJ1-4, with D possibly TRBD1 on 6 matching bases. Germline V gives CDR1 MDHEN, CDR2 SYDVKM. The V end lost 6 bases, the J end lost 5 bases, and 13 bases lay between the germline ends. This CDR3 contains 14 residues. CDR3 sequence reads: CASRLTGSNEKLFF. CDR3 bases: TGTGCCAGCAGACTGACAGGTTCGAATGAAAAACTGTTTTTT.

CDR3 nucleotide sequence: TGTGCCAGCAGCGTAGCAGGGTTGGGCGACGAGCAGTACTTC. Translating it yields CASSVAGLGDEQYF. This chain uses TRBV9 with TRBJ2-7, with D possibly being TRBD1 (5 bases). In germline, CDR1 is SGDLS, CDR2 YYNGEE. CDR3 length: 14 amino acids. The V gene lost 0 bases and the J gene lost 5 bases, with 12 bases spanning the gap.

The gene calls are TRBV7-2 and TRBJ1-3; D uncertain. Trimming stripped 1 base from V and 6 bases from J, with 10 bases between. The CDR3 sequence is 14 residues long. Germline loops: CDR1 SGHTA, CDR2 FQGNSA. The CDR3: CASSLVRFTNTIYF. CDR3 nucleotides: TGTGCCAGCAGCTTAGTCAGGTTTACAAACACCATATATTTT.

V is TRBV11-2 and J is TRBJ2-1, with TRBD2 identical over 8 bases. The V gene's germline CDR1 is SGHAT and CDR2 FQNNGV. V lost 0 bases to trimming and J lost 6 bases; unmatched junction nucleotides: 19. The CDR3 contains 20 residues. CDR3 sequence (DNA): TGTGCCAGCAGCTTAGACCCCCCTACCGGCAGGACTAGCACCTCCAATGAGCAGTTCTTC. This encodes CASSLDPPTGRTSTSNEQFF.

CDR3 region: CASSEAGDYEQYF. The DNA for the CDR3 is TGTGCCAGTAGTGAAGCGGGAGACTACGAGCAGTACTTC. The chain recombines TRBV19 with TRBJ2-7, with 8 bases identical to TRBD2. This CDR3 is 13 amino acids long. V lost 5 bases, J lost 3 bases, and 3 bases stayed unmatched. The germline V gene encodes CDR1 LNHDA and CDR2 SQIVND (reference sequence).

This clone was counted only a few times. The J gene is TRBJ2-3, the V gene TRBV19; TRBD2 agrees at 7 bases. After removal of 7 bases from V and 2 bases from J, the junction contained 6 bases not matched to a gene. The CDR3 runs 14 residues. From germline, CDR1 is LNHDA and CDR2 SQIVND (reference sequence). CDR3 amino acids: CASTSGDYTDTQYF. In DNA, the CDR3 is TGTGCCAGTACCAGCGGGGATTACACAGATACGCAGTATTTT. Variable domain in full (rest from reference TRBV19 and TRBJ2-3): DGGITQSPKYLFRKEGQNVTLSCEQNLNHDAMYWYRQDPGQGLRLIYYSQIVNDFQKGDIAEGYSVSREKKESFPLTVTSAQKNPTAFYLCASTSGDYTDTQYFGPGTRLTVL.

This chain links TRBV9 with TRBJ2-3; D is unclear. The CDR3 is made up of 14 amino acids. Germline-derived CDR1 and CDR2 are SGDLS and YYNGEE. The V end lost 1 base, the J end lost 9 bases, and 15 bases lay between the germline ends. The DNA for the CDR3 is TGTGCCAGCAGCGTACGAGACTCCGCTTTGACGCAGTATTTT. Protein sequence: CASSVRDSALTQYF.